What follows are 25 T cell receptor beta chains derived from one specimen sequenced in a study of T cells in Graves' hyperthyroidism and ophthalmopathy. It was RNA transcripts that yielded the amplified TCR beta CDR3 regions. Initially, a first-round RT-PCR of the TCR CDR3 employed the HTBI primer set. TCRdb re-derived calls from the multiplex PCR reads in MiXCR, one entry per CDR3 protein. Among 600,000 to 900,000 distinct CDR3 sequences listed, roughly 15% were seen once. Sequenced input: blood. All receptors derive from a man between 18 and 29 years old with Graves' hyperthyroidism.

At least ten counts were recorded for this clonotype. This rearrangement joins TRBV28 to TRBJ2-5, with 11 bases identical to TRBD1. Germline CDR1 MDHEN, CDR2 SYDVKM. This CDR3 has 13 amino acids. Unmatched junction bases numbered 1, after V lost 6 bases and J lost 4 bases. The CDR3 protein is CASRGTGGETQYF. The CDR3 DNA follows: TGTGCCAGCAGGGGGACAGGGGGAGAGACCCAGTACTTC.

This chain uses TRBV6-1 with TRBJ2-2; D gene ambiguous. The CDR3 has 12 residues. Per the germline V gene, CDR1 is MNHNS and CDR2 is SASEGT. Trimming took off 7 bases at V and 5 bases at J, with 8 bases between the two ends. The DNA of the CDR3 is TGTGCCAGCAACGATCCTACCGGGGAGCTGTTTTTT. Translating gives CASNDPTGELFF.

The chain carries TRBV30 and TRBJ1-1, with 9 bases matching TRBD1. V was clipped by 5 bases and J by 4 bases; unmatched bases: 5. The CDR3 extends over 13 amino acids. Germline V gene sequence: CDR1 GTSNPN, CDR2 SVGIG (reference sequence). The CDR3 protein is CAWAGTGITEAFF. CDR3 sequence (DNA): TGTGCCTGGGCCGGGACAGGGATCACTGAAGCTTTCTTT.

Details on this clonotype: Given a much more abundant clone one base away, this may be a read error. The rearrangement joins TRBV12-3 or TRBV12-4 to TRBJ2-2, with no clear D. The CDR3 is 14 residues long. V was clipped by 4 bases and J by 0 bases, with 6 bases between them. CDR3 protein: CASSSNPNTGELFF. As DNA, the CDR3 is TGTGCCAGCAGTTCTAACCCGAACACCGGGGAGCTGTTTTTT.

This chain uses TRBV14 with TRBJ1-1, with 8 positions matching TRBD1. The V gene end was trimmed by 0 bases and the J gene end by 0 bases; junction bases not matched to a gene: 3. The CDR3 spans 16 residues. Germline values: CDR1 SGHDN, CDR2 FVKESK. The CDR3 here is CASSQEGTGLNTEAFF. The CDR3 nucleotides read TGTGCCAGCAGCCAAGAAGGGACAGGATTGAACACTGAAGCTTTCTTT.

In regard to this clonotype: A much more abundant neighbour one base away suggests this may be a read error. The V call is TRBV5-1, the J call TRBJ2-1, with 9 positions matching TRBD2. Germline V CDR1 and CDR2: SGHRS, YFSETQ. The V gene end was trimmed by 4 bases and the J gene end by 10 bases; junction bases not matched to a gene: 15. The CDR3 runs 16 residues. As DNA, the CDR3 is TGCGCCAGCAGCCTAATAGCGGGAGCCACCCCCGGCGAGCAGTTCTTC. Its translation: CASSLIAGATPGEQFF.

This clonotype was recorded a few times. The chain recombines TRBV28 with TRBJ2-7; D possibly corresponds to TRBD1 (6 bases). The germline gives CDR1 MDHEN, CDR2 SYDVKM. Trimming stripped 3 bases from V and 2 bases from J, with 11 bases between. This CDR3 region has 14 residues. CDR3 nucleotides: TGTGCCAGCAGTTTTAAAGGGGGAACCTACGAGCAGTACTTC. Translated, it gives CASSFKGGTYEQYF.

This clonotype was observed a handful of times. The chain links TRBV28 to TRBJ1-4; tentative D call: TRBD1 (6 bases). The CDR3 is made up of 16 amino acids. V was cut by 6 bases and J by 5 bases, with 19 bases left in between. Germline V gene data show CDR1 as MDHEN and CDR2 as SYDVKM. This CDR3 is CASSLGGTGGNEKLFF. CDR3 DNA sequence: TGTGCCAGCAGCTTGGGCGGGACGGGGGGCAATGAAAAACTGTTTTTT.

This clonotype was observed many times. V and J are TRBV6-2 or TRBV6-3 and TRBJ1-5; no firm D call. CDR1 is MNHEY, CDR2 SVGEGT, per germline. The length of the CDR3 is 14 residues. V gave up 7 bases and J gave up 4 bases, with 14 bases separating them. CDR3: CASTSTAPNQPQHF. CDR3 bases: TGTGCCAGCACCTCTACGGCTCCTAATCAGCCCCAGCATTTT.

Ten or more counts support this clonotype. The chain links TRBV18 to TRBJ2-1; TRBD2 matches 13 bases. The CDR3 is 15 residues long. The V gene's germline CDR1 is KGHSH and CDR2 LQKENI. The V segment lost 2 bases and the J segment 10 bases; nucleotides outside the gene matches: 5. CDR3 sequence (DNA): TGTGCCAGCTCACCAAGACTAGCGGGAGGATGGGAGCAGTTCTTC. Protein: CASSPRLAGGWEQFF. Full variable domain (outside the CDR3, taken from reference TRBV18 and TRBJ2-1): NAGVMQNPRHLVRRRGQEARLRCSPMKGHSHVYWYRQLPEEGLKFMVYLQKENIIDESGMPKERFSAEFPKEGPSILRIQQVVRGDSAAYFCASSPRLAGGWEQFFGPGTRLTVL.

The chain employs TRBV6-5 and TRBJ1-1; weak D call: TRBD1 (5 bases). CDR1 and CDR2 (germline): MNHEY, SVGAGI. The V and J ends lost 2 bases and 0 bases respectively, with 22 bases between them. The CDR3 loop spans 19 amino acids. CDR3 coding DNA: TGTGCCAGCAGTTACCTCAGGGTGGAGAATATCCATATGAACACTGAAGCTTTCTTT. It codes for CASSYLRVENIHMNTEAFF.

This clonotype occurred a few times. The chain combines TRBV9 with TRBJ2-5; 7 bases agree with TRBD1. Per germline, CDR1 SGDLS and CDR2 YYNGEE. The junction had 4 bases not matched to a gene; V was cut back by 2 bases and J by 0 bases. The CDR3 loop spans 15 amino acids. The CDR3 region has the DNA TGTGCCAGCAGCGTTTGGACAGGAAACCAAGAGACCCAGTACTTC. It translates to CASSVWTGNQETQYF.

The chain couples TRBV7-8 to TRBJ2-3; D is undetermined. The CDR3 has 15 residues. Germline V gene sequence: CDR1 SGHVS, CDR2 FQNEAQ. V lost 0 bases and J lost 0, with 7 bases in between. The CDR3 reads CASSLATYSTDTQYF. The DNA of the CDR3 is TGTGCCAGCAGCTTAGCCACATACAGCACAGATACGCAGTATTTT.

This clonotype occurred many times. V gene TRBV20-1 combines with J gene TRBJ2-7; D possibly matches TRBD1 or TRBD2 (6 bases each). Germline CDR1 is DFQATT and CDR2 is SNEGSKA (reference sequence). V was clipped by 6 bases and J by 2 bases, with 17 bases between them. The CDR3 has 14 residues. As DNA, the CDR3 is TGCAGTGCCCCCGTGGGGGGCTGGGCCTACGAGCAGTACTTC. It codes for CSAPVGGWAYEQYF.

This clonotype was picked up many times. The chain links TRBV18 to TRBJ2-7; 9 nucleotides line up with TRBD2. V lost 6 bases to trimming and J lost 3 bases; unmatched junction nucleotides: 6. Germline values: CDR1 KGHSH, CDR2 LQKENI. The CDR3 contains 14 residues. The CDR3 region is CASSPGTSLYEQYF. The CDR3 nucleotides read TGTGCCAGCTCGCCCGGGACTAGCCTCTACGAGCAGTACTTC.

The chain has TRBV27 and TRBJ2-7, with a tentative D call TRBD2 (6 bases). V was clipped by 3 bases and J by 7 bases, with 13 bases between them. The CDR3 totals 13 residues. Germline values: CDR1 MNHEY, CDR2 SMNVEV (reference sequence). The CDR3 DNA sequence: TGTGCCAGCAGTTTCACAGTCGGGGGTGAGCAGTACTTC. Encoded protein: CASSFTVGGEQYF.

At least ten counts were recorded for this clonotype. The rearrangement joins TRBV4-2 to TRBJ2-5; tentatively, D is TRBD2 (5 bases). Germline V gene sequence: CDR1 LGHNA, CDR2 YNFKEQ. The CDR3 is 13 amino acids. Deletions cut 0 bases from V and 9 bases from J, with 11 bases between. CDR3 coding DNA: TGTGCCAGCAGCCAAGATCTGACTAAATCCCAGTACTTC. It encodes CASSQDLTKSQYF.

The rearrangement uses TRBV5-5 and TRBJ2-7; 7 bases align to TRBD1. The J call is uncertain, as TRBJ2-1 better fits the DNA end. The CDR3 consists of 16 residues. Germline values: CDR1 SGHKS, CDR2 YYEKEE (reference sequence). The CDR3, as DNA: TGTGCCAGCAGCTTGGCTCGACAGGGAAGGATCTACGAGCAGTTCTTC. Protein sequence: CASSLARQGRIYEQFF.

CDR3 DNA: TGTGCCAGCAGCTTGGGCCTCGAGGTAGCTAATGAAAAACTGTTTTTT. Amino acid sequence: CASSLGLEVANEKLFF. The chain joins TRBV7-2 to TRBJ1-4, with D uncertain. Looked up from germline, CDR1 is SGHTA and CDR2 is FQGNSA. The CDR3 spans 16 residues. Deletions cut 3 bases from V and 3 bases from J, with 14 bases between.

In this sample, this clonotype turned up many times. The chain joins TRBV12-5 to TRBJ2-5; 8 bases fit TRBD2. J lost 2 bases, V lost 8 bases, and 4 bases had no gene match. Germline CDR1 is LGHNT and CDR2 is FRNRAP. The CDR3 is 13 amino acids. CDR3 loop: CASLRGGQETQYF. The CDR3 nucleotides read TGTGCTAGTCTCCGGGGGGGTCAAGAGACCCAGTACTTC. The full variable domain, with the rest looked up from reference TRBV12-5 and TRBJ2-5, is DARVTQTPRHKVTEMGQEVTMRCQPILGHNTVFWYRQTMMQGLELLAYFRNRAPLDDSGMPKDRFSAEMPDATLATLKIQPSEPRDSAVYFCASLRGGQETQYFGPGTRLLVL.

This clonotype was seen repeatedly, ten times or more. The V and J genes are TRBV20-1 and TRBJ2-1; D is unresolved. The germline V gene encodes CDR1 DFQATT and CDR2 SNEGSKA (reference sequence). V dropped 0 bases and J dropped 7 bases, with 16 bases sitting between them. The CDR3 is 15 amino acids. Here the CDR3 DNA reads TGCAGTGCTAGAGATATAGACAAAGGGCCAAATGAGCAGTTCTTC. It specifies CSARDIDKGPNEQFF.

In its sample, this clonotype was seen many times. This chain joins TRBV7-2 and TRBJ2-2; D may be TRBD1 (5 bases). Germline CDR1 is SGHTA and CDR2 is FQGNSA. The length of the CDR3 is 14 residues. Between the trimmed V and J ends, which lost 5 bases and 6 bases, there was a span of 13 bases. The CDR3 here is CASSQGRRAGELFF. In DNA form, the CDR3 reads TGTGCCAGCAGCCAGGGCAGGCGCGCCGGGGAGCTGTTTTTT.

This clonotype has a handful of counts. The rearrangement uses TRBV12-3 or TRBV12-4 and TRBJ2-2; TRBD2 agrees at 10 bases. The V gene end was trimmed by 3 bases and the J gene end by 4 bases; junction bases not matched to a gene: 5. The CDR3 length is 16 residues. The CDR3 region is CASSFGASGGTGELFF. Written as DNA, the CDR3 is TGTGCCAGCAGTTTCGGGGCTAGCGGGGGCACCGGGGAGCTGTTTTTT.

A single count supports this clonotype. The chain recombines TRBV6-9 with TRBJ1-5; D is unresolved. In germline, CDR1 is MNHGY, CDR2 SVAAGI. The CDR3 sequence is 14 residues long. The germline V and J ends were trimmed by 4 bases and 5 bases, with 12 bases remaining between them. The CDR3 sequence is CASSSTGEYQPQHF. CDR3 nucleotides: TGTGCCAGCAGTTCGACGGGAGAATATCAGCCCCAGCATTTT.

At least ten counts were recorded for this clonotype. The chain links TRBV7-6 to TRBJ2-2; D uncertain. The germline V and J ends were trimmed by 2 bases and 0 bases, with 4 bases remaining between them. CDR1 and CDR2 (germline): SGHVS, FNYEAQ. This CDR3 is 14 amino acids long. CDR3: CASSLTSNTGELFF. The DNA for the CDR3 is TGTGCCAGCAGCTTAACTTCGAACACCGGGGAGCTGTTTTTT.